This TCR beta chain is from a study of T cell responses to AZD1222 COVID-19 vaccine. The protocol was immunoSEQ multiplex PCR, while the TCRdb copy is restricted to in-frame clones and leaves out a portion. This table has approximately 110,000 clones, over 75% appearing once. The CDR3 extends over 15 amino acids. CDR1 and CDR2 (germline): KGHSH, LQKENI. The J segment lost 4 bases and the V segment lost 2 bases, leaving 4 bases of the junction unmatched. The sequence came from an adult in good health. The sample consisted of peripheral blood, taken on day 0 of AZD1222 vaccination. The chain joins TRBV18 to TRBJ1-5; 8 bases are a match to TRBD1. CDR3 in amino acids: CASSPGQGANQPQHF. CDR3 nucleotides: TGTGCCAGCTCACCAGGGCAGGGGGCAAATCAGCCCCAGCATTTT. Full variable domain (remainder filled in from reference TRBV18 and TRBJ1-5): NAGVMQNPRHLVRRRGQEARLRCSPMKGHSHVYWYRQLPEEGLKFMVYLQKENIIDESGMPKERFSAEFPKEGPSILRIQQVVRGDSAAYFCASSPGQGANQPQHFGDGTRLSIL.